The rows below give T cell receptor beta chains drawn from one sample of a study of Ad26.COV2.S vaccination and SARS-CoV-2 variants. Sequencing used immunoSEQ multiplex PCR; TCRdb keeps in-frame clones, though not all of them. The sample contains 200,000 to 250,000 clones, roughly 90% of which appear only once. The input for sequencing was peripheral blood, taken in a trial of Ad26.COV2.S vaccine versus placebo. The receptor set was obtained from a person aged 18-60 years who received the Ad26.COV2.S COVID-19 vaccine or a placebo. Each CDR3 is given with its conserved first and last residue. A D gene is named only where the DNA matches it firmly. Expanded clones are given a class, and other clones once, few, many or no size at all.

TRBJ1-3	.	.	TRBV28	CASSLIRDGNTIYF	TGTGCCAGCAGTTTGATCCGGGATGGGAACACCATATATTTT
TRBJ2-6	few	.	TRBV6-2/TRBV6-3	CASSYSAGDGANVLTF	TGTGCCAGCAGTTACTCGGCAGGAGATGGGGCCAACGTCCTGACTTTC
TRBJ2-3	.	.	TRBV18	CASSPFSQTDTQYF	TGTGCCAGCTCACCATTCTCACAGACAGATACGCAGTATTTT
TRBJ2-6	.	TRBD1	TRBV6-5	CASSLTGTGANVLTF	TGTGCCAGCAGTCTGACAGGGACTGGGGCCAACGTCCTGACTTTC
TRBJ2-3	.	.	TRBV20-1	CSASGTPTDTQYF	TGCAGTGCTAGTGGTACTCCGACAGATACGCAGTATTTT
TRBJ1-3	.	.	TRBV30	CAWSGGIISGNTIYF	TGTGCCTGGAGCGGGGGGATTATCTCTGGAAACACCATATATTTT
TRBJ2-1	.	TRBD1	TRBV28	CASRIQGAGSYNEQFF	TGTGCCAGCAGAATCCAGGGGGCGGGCTCCTACAATGAGCAGTTCTTC
TRBJ2-6	.	.	TRBV15	CATRTSGANVLTF	TGTGCCACCAGAACGTCTGGGGCCAACGTCCTGACTTTC
TRBJ2-3	.	.	TRBV11-3	CASSGGGGQTDTQYF	TGTGCCAGCAGCGGGGGAGGGGGCCAAACAGATACGCAGTATTTT
TRBJ1-1	.	.	TRBV3-1/TRBV3-2	CASSQDRGVAGRTGAFF	TGTGCCAGCAGCCAAGATCGGGGGGTGGCAGGGAGAACTGGAGCTTTCTTT
TRBJ1-2	.	.	TRBV19	CASSKTGWRGYTF	TGTGCCAGTAGTAAGACAGGTTGGCGTGGCTACACCTTC
TRBJ1-1	.	.	TRBV2	CASSVGRGRNTEAFF	TGTGCCAGCAGTGTGGGGCGGGGGAGGAACACTGAAGCTTTCTTT
TRBJ2-1	.	.	TRBV7-3	CASSPGPGEQFF	TGTGCCAGCAGCCCAGGCCCAGGTGAGCAGTTCTTC
TRBJ2-5	.	TRBD2	TRBV5-1	CASSAGLAGVETQYF	TGCGCCAGCAGCGCCGGACTAGCGGGAGTTGAGACCCAGTACTTC
TRBJ2-1	.	TRBD2	TRBV7-2	CASSSISGTYEQFF	TGTGCCAGCAGCTCCATTAGCGGGACTTACGAGCAGTTCTTC
TRBJ2-5	.	.	TRBV30	CAWSVVETQYF	TGTGCCTGGAGTGTAGTGGAGACCCAGTACTTC
TRBJ1-6	.	.	TRBV2	CASFGGGANSPLHF	TGTGCCAGCTTTGGGGGGGGAGCTAATTCACCCCTCCACTTT
TRBJ2-7	once	.	TRBV20-1	CSASGQAAYEQYF	TGCAGTGCTAGTGGGCAGGCTGCCTACGAGCAGTACTTC
TRBJ2-5	once	.	TRBV28	CASSLMGNIRGETQYF	TGTGCCAGCAGTTTAATGGGAAATATACGTGGAGAGACCCAGTACTTC
TRBJ1-6	.	.	TRBV6-5	CASRRKKGAGSPLHF	TGTGCCAGCAGGAGAAAGAAGGGAGCGGGGTCACCCCTCCACTTT
TRBJ2-5	.	.	TRBV2	CASSLVVQETQYF	TGTGCCAGCAGTTTGGTTGTTCAAGAGACCCAGTACTTC
TRBJ1-6	.	TRBD1	TRBV4-1	CASSQEQGADSPLHF	TGCGCCAGCAGCCAAGAACAGGGGGCGGATTCACCCCTCCACTTT
TRBJ2-7	.	TRBD1	TRBV28	CATVPPGGRGQYEQYF	TGTGCCACTGTACCCCCCGGGGGCAGGGGGCAGTACGAGCAGTACTTC
TRBJ2-3	.	.	TRBV11-1	CASSSPLGGRTDTQYF	TGTGCCAGCAGCTCTCCCTTGGGGGGACGCACAGATACGCAGTATTTT
TRBJ1-2	.	.	TRBV20-1	CSARGAHGYTF	TGCAGTGCTAGAGGGGCGCATGGCTACACCTTC
TRBJ2-3	.	.	TRBV10-3	CAISAGRAHIDTQYF	TGTGCCATCAGTGCGGGACGGGCCCACATAGATACGCAGTATTTT
TRBJ2-5	.	TRBD2	TRBV28	CASSLGPGGPRETQYF	TGTGCCAGCAGTTTAGGGCCGGGAGGGCCGCGGGAGACCCAGTACTTC
TRBJ2-3	.	.	TRBV9	CASSPVGGVGTDTQYF	TGTGCCAGCAGCCCGGTGGGGGGAGTCGGGACAGATACGCAGTATTTT